A single T cell receptor (beta chain) is shown here with its context. Per the study methods: Amplification from reference gene primers served as the basis for estimated nucleated cell counts. The data were produced by immunoSEQ multiplex PCR, yet TCRdb's version contains in-frame clones alone and is incomplete. Clone size and the V and J calls come from that table; the DNA yielded D and trimming. The sample holds about 440,000 clones, roughly 91% seen once. This specimen belongs to a study of blood T cell repertoires in COVID-19. Study in general: Acute and convalescent COVID-19 specimens originated in the United States, Italy and Spain. Nucleic acid was either cDNA or gDNA, and it came from T cells, B-cell-depleted T cells, or PBMCs.

Germline lookup yields CDR1 SNHLY and CDR2 FYNNEI. V trimming: 7 bases; J trimming: 2 bases; junction bases outside the gene matches: 6. The CDR3 length is 14 residues. The specimen sequenced was peripheral blood. This chain uses TRBV2 with TRBJ1-2; 8 bases are a match to TRBD1. The TCR comes from a woman aged 30 to 39 with acute or convalescent COVID-19. CDR3 nucleotide sequence: TGTGCCAGCACCTGGGACAGGACAAACTATGGCTACACCTTC. It yields the protein CASTWDRTNYGYTF.